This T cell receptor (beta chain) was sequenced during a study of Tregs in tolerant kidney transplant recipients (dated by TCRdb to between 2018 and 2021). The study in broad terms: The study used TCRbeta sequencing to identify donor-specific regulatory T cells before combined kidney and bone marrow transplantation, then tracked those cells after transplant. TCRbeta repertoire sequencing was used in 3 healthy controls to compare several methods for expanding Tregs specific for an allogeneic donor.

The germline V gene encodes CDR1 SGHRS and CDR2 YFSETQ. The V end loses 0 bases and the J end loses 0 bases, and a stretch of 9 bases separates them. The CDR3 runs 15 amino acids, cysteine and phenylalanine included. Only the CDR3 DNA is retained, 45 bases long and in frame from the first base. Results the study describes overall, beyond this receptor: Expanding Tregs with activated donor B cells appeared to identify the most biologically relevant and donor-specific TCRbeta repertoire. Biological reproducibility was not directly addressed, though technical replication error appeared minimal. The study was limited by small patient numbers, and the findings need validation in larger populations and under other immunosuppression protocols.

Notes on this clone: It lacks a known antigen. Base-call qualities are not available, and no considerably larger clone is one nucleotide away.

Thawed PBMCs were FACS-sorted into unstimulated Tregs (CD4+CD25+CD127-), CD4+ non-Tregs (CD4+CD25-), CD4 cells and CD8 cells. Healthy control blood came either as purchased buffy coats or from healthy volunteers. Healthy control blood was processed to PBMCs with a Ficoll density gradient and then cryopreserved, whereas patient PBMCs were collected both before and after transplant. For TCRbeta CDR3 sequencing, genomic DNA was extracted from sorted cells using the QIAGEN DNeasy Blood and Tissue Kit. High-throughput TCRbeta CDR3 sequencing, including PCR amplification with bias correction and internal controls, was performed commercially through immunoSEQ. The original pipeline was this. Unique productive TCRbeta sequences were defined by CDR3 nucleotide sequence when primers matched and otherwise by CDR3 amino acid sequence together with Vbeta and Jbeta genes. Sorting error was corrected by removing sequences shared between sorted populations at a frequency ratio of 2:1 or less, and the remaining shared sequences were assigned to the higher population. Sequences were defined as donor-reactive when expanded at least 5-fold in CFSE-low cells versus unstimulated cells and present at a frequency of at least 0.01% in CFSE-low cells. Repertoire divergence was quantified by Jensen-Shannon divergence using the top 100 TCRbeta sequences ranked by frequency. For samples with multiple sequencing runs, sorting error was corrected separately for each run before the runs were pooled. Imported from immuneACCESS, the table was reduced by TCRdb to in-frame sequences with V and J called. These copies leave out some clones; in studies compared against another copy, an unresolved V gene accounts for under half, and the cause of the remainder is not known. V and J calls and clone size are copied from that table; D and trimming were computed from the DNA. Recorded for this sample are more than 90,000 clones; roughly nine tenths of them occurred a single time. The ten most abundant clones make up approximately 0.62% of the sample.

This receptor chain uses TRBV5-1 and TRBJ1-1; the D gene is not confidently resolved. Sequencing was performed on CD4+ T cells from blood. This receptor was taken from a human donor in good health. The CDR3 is CASSLAVTLNTEAFF. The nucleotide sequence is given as TGCGCCAGCAGCTTGGCCGTCACTCTGAACACTGAAGCTTTCTTT.